The sequence of this T cell receptor beta chain was determined in a study of human T cells and chemical hapten exposure. As to this clonotype: Its antigen is as yet unknown.

TCRdb used MiXCR to reprocess the RACE reads, holding one entry per CDR3 protein. The sample has 55,000 to 80,000 distinct CDR3 sequences, 11% seen once; the top ten hold 2% to 3%. CDR3 length: 14 residues. With 6 bases clipped from V and 7 bases from J, the junction kept 6 bases outside the gene matches. Germline CDR1 KGHSH, CDR2 LQKENI. Time point indicated: patch test 3, about 24 weeks after DPC sensitization. Treatment of the sample: therapeutic diphenylcyclopropenone sensitization with weekly scalp DPC. Study observations and caveats: PT1 expanded TCR counts and patch test score correlated positively. Relative to controls, expanded TCRs formed significantly more large CDR3 similarity clusters. TCRs at a frequency above 1 in 1000 stayed unchanged with DPC sensitization.

This clonotype was sampled from a woman in her twenties or thirties with alopecia areata. Some clones in this sample may be carry-over from other donors' samples. The rearrangement links TRBV18 to TRBJ2-1; 10 bases agree with TRBD1. The input for sequencing was whole blood, taken in connection with sensitization to the hapten diphenylcyclopropenone (DPC). The CDR3 here is CASSSGTGVNEQFF. For the CDR3, the DNA is TGTGCCAGCTCGTCCGGGACAGGGGTGAATGAGCAGTTCTTC.